These T cell receptor beta chains were read from a single sample in a study of cytomegalovirus exposure and HLA in healthy donors. Libraries were prepared by immunoSEQ multiplex PCR; TCRdb keeps only in-frame clonotypes and omits some of them. In all, the sample yields about 79,000 clones. The specimen was PBMCs. The receptors originated from a man aged 25-45 years in good health and CMV-seronegative. Both conserved end residues are part of each CDR3. The order of the fields is D gene, V gene, J gene, CDR3 DNA, CDR3 protein. The D gene is left open where the match is weak.

D gene: TRBD1; V gene: TRBV10-2; J gene: TRBJ1-5; CDR3 DNA: TGCGCCAGCAGTTACAGGGGAGATCAGCCCCAGCATTTT; CDR3 protein: CASSYRGDQPQHF
D gene: TRBD1; V gene: TRBV6-6; J gene: TRBJ1-3; CDR3 DNA: TGTGCCAGCAGTATCGACAGGGCTGGAAACACCATATATTTT; CDR3 protein: CASSIDRAGNTIYF
D gene: TRBD2; V gene: TRBV6-5; J gene: TRBJ2-1; CDR3 DNA: TGTGCCAGCAGTTACTCGCCTAGCGGGAGGGAGGAGCAGTTCTTC; CDR3 protein: CASSYSPSGREEQFF
D gene: TRBD1; V gene: TRBV27; J gene: TRBJ2-1; CDR3 DNA: TGTGCCAGCAGTTCGGACAGGGCGGTCTATGAGCAGTTCTTC; CDR3 protein: CASSSDRAVYEQFF
D gene: NA; V gene: TRBV21-1; J gene: TRBJ2-6; CDR3 DNA: TGTGCCAGCAGCAAAGGAATACAGGGTTTTGGGGCCAACGTCCTGACTTTC; CDR3 protein: CASSKGIQGFGANVLTF
D gene: NA; V gene: TRBV20-1; J gene: TRBJ2-1; CDR3 DNA: TGCAGTGCTATGAGGAATGAGCAGTTCTTC; CDR3 protein: CSAMRNEQFF
D gene: NA; V gene: TRBV7-9; J gene: TRBJ1-2; CDR3 DNA: TGTGCCAGCAACCTCGCCGGGGGTTGGGGCTACACCTTC; CDR3 protein: CASNLAGGWGYTF
D gene: TRBD2; V gene: TRBV10-2; J gene: TRBJ2-2; CDR3 DNA: TGCGCCAGTCGGGAGCGGGGGCATTCCGGGGAGCTGTTTTTT; CDR3 protein: CASRERGHSGELFF
D gene: TRBD1; V gene: TRBV7-8; J gene: TRBJ1-5; CDR3 DNA: TGTGCCAGCAGCCCACCTCGGACAGGGTGGGATAGCAATCAGCCCCAGCATTTT; CDR3 protein: CASSPPRTGWDSNQPQHF
D gene: NA; V gene: TRBV6-5; J gene: TRBJ1-4; CDR3 DNA: TGTGCCAGCAGTTTCCAGGGTTTCGGAGAAAAACTGTTTTTT; CDR3 protein: CASSFQGFGEKLFF
D gene: TRBD2; V gene: TRBV4-3; J gene: TRBJ2-1; CDR3 DNA: TGCGCCAGCAGCCAAGACCTAGCGGACTACAATGAGCAGTTCTTC; CDR3 protein: CASSQDLADYNEQFF
D gene: NA; V gene: TRBV7-2; J gene: TRBJ1-2; CDR3 DNA: TGTGCCAGCAGCTTAGGGACGGGGAACTATGGCTACACCTTC; CDR3 protein: CASSLGTGNYGYTF
D gene: TRBD2; V gene: TRBV2; J gene: TRBJ2-6; CDR3 DNA: TGTGCCAGCGAGAGAGCGGGGGGGCCATTAGGCTCTGGGGCCAACGTCCTGACTTTC; CDR3 protein: CASERAGGPLGSGANVLTF
D gene: NA; V gene: TRBV7-2; J gene: TRBJ2-5; CDR3 DNA: TGTGCCAGCAGGGGGACTTCGGAGACCCAGTACTTC; CDR3 protein: CASRGTSETQYF
D gene: NA; V gene: TRBV5-5; J gene: TRBJ1-3; CDR3 DNA: TGTGCCAGCATTCCGACAGTCTCTGGAAACACCATATATTTT; CDR3 protein: CASIPTVSGNTIYF
D gene: TRBD1; V gene: TRBV6-6; J gene: TRBJ1-4; CDR3 DNA: TGTGCCAGCAGAACCGGGACAGGGGGCGTCCGGGAAAAACTGTTTTTT; CDR3 protein: CASRTGTGGVREKLFF
D gene: NA; V gene: TRBV9; J gene: TRBJ2-6; CDR3 DNA: TGTGCCAGCAGCGTAGGGGACACCGGGGTCGTCCTGACTTTC; CDR3 protein: CASSVGDTGVVLTF
D gene: NA; V gene: TRBV6-6; J gene: TRBJ2-7; CDR3 DNA: TGTGCCAGCAGTTGGCCGGGACTTGGACTCTACGAGCAGTACTTC; CDR3 protein: CASSWPGLGLYEQYF
D gene: NA; V gene: TRBV11-3; J gene: TRBJ2-3; CDR3 DNA: TGTGCCAGCAGCTCGCCAGACACAGATACGCAGTATTTT; CDR3 protein: CASSSPDTDTQYF
D gene: NA; V gene: TRBV29-1; J gene: TRBJ1-1; CDR3 DNA: TGCAGCGCGATCCGGGGGACTCCAGCTTTCTTT; CDR3 protein: CSAIRGTPAFF
D gene: NA; V gene: TRBV5-6; J gene: TRBJ2-2; CDR3 DNA: TGTGCCAGCAGCTTGGTATGGCAGGGGGAGGATGGAGGCACCGGGGAGCTGTTTTTT; CDR3 protein: CASSLVWQGEDGGTGELFF
D gene: NA; V gene: TRBV11-2; J gene: TRBJ2-1; CDR3 DNA: TGTGCCAGCAGCTCCCAGGGGCTCGTTCCCCACAATGAGCAGTTCTTC; CDR3 protein: CASSSQGLVPHNEQFF
D gene: NA; V gene: TRBV9; J gene: TRBJ1-1; CDR3 DNA: TGTGCCAGCAGCGTAGTAACTACGAACACTGAAGCTTTCTTT; CDR3 protein: CASSVVTTNTEAFF
D gene: NA; V gene: TRBV4-3; J gene: TRBJ1-2; CDR3 DNA: TGCGCCAGCAGCCAAGATCGGGCAGGGAAGCTTGGCTACACCTTC; CDR3 protein: CASSQDRAGKLGYTF
D gene: NA; V gene: TRBV5-1; J gene: TRBJ1-2; CDR3 DNA: TGCGCCAGCAGCTTGGCGGACAGAACTAACTATGGCTACACCTTC; CDR3 protein: CASSLADRTNYGYTF
D gene: NA; V gene: TRBV18; J gene: TRBJ2-2; CDR3 DNA: TGTGCCAGCTCACTACAGGCGAACACCGGGGAGCTGTTTTTT; CDR3 protein: CASSLQANTGELFF
D gene: TRBD1; V gene: TRBV6-5; J gene: TRBJ2-7; CDR3 DNA: TGTGCCAGCAGCCGGGACAGTCTGGACGAGCAGTACTTC; CDR3 protein: CASSRDSLDEQYF
D gene: NA; V gene: TRBV28; J gene: TRBJ2-3; CDR3 DNA: TGTGCCAGCACACCTCTTGGGGCAGGGGGAGGAGATACGCAGTATTTT; CDR3 protein: CASTPLGAGGGDTQYF
D gene: TRBD1; V gene: TRBV5-1; J gene: TRBJ1-2; CDR3 DNA: TGCGCCAGCAGCAGTGGGACAGCTCGAAACTATGGCTACACCTTC; CDR3 protein: CASSSGTARNYGYTF
D gene: NA; V gene: TRBV7-9; J gene: TRBJ2-3; CDR3 DNA: TGTGCCAGCAGCTTTCCCAGCGGGTGGTCAGATACGCAGTATTTT; CDR3 protein: CASSFPSGWSDTQYF
D gene: TRBD1; V gene: TRBV5-6; J gene: TRBJ1-2; CDR3 DNA: TGTGCCAGCAGCCACAGGGGTGGCTACACCTTC; CDR3 protein: CASSHRGGYTF
D gene: NA; V gene: TRBV19; J gene: TRBJ2-7; CDR3 DNA: TGTGCCAGTAGCCGAACTAACGGGTACGAGCAGTACTTC; CDR3 protein: CASSRTNGYEQYF
D gene: NA; V gene: TRBV5-6; J gene: TRBJ1-4; CDR3 DNA: TGTGCCAGCAGCTTCCTCAGGCACGATAATGAAAAACTGTTTTTT; CDR3 protein: CASSFLRHDNEKLFF
D gene: TRBD1; V gene: TRBV9; J gene: TRBJ2-7; CDR3 DNA: TGTGCCAGCAGCGTAGCGTCAGCCGGGACAGGGTACGAGCAGTACTTC; CDR3 protein: CASSVASAGTGYEQYF